What follows are 19 T cell receptor beta chains derived from one specimen sequenced in a study of blood T cell repertoires in COVID-19. Using immunoSEQ multiplex PCR, the repertoire was profiled, and TCRdb retains in-frame clones only, with some absent. The sample consists of under 65,000 clones, approximately 90% of them appearing once. Sequenced material: peripheral blood. The receptors originated from a middle-aged man with acute or convalescent COVID-19.

This clone was observed a single time. The V gene is TRBV18, the J gene TRBJ2-7, with D perhaps matching TRBD2 (5 bases). The CDR3 totals 14 residues. Trimming took off 2 bases at V and 0 bases at J, with 8 bases between the two ends. CDR1 is KGHSH, CDR2 LQKENI, per germline. The CDR3 spells CASSPRLNSYEQYF. CDR3 DNA: TGTGCCAGCTCACCAAGACTAAACTCCTACGAGCAGTACTTC.

The CDR3 reads CAWSVLGGGEQYF. In DNA form, the CDR3 reads TGTGCCTGGAGTGTATTGGGCGGGGGCGAGCAGTACTTC. V gene TRBV30 combines with J gene TRBJ2-7; 7 bases are a match to TRBD2. J gave up 6 bases and V 0 bases, and 5 bases lay outside the gene matches. The V gene's germline CDR1 is GTSNPN and CDR2 SVGIG (reference sequence). There are 13 residues in the CDR3.

The J gene is TRBJ2-7, the V gene TRBV5-1; possible D gene TRBD1, 7 bases. Germline V gene sequence: CDR1 SGHRS, CDR2 YFSETQ. The CDR3 runs to 15 residues. Trimming pared 0 bases from V and 7 bases from J, leaving 17 bases between. CDR3 nucleotide sequence: TGCGCCAGCAGCTTGGCCCAGGGGGGAATGGGAGAGCAGTACTTC. Its translation is CASSLAQGGMGEQYF.

This chain links TRBV5-4 with TRBJ2-7; TRBD2 is a possible D gene (5 bases). The germline V and J ends were trimmed by 7 bases and 3 bases, with 14 bases remaining between them. Germline CDR1 and CDR2: SGHNT and YYREEE (reference sequence). There are 13 residues in the CDR3. The CDR3 DNA is TGTGCCAGCTCCGCCGGGGTCCTCTACGAGCAGTACTTC. It is translated as CASSAGVLYEQYF.

This clone was found a few times. V and J are TRBV5-1 and TRBJ1-2; TRBD1 might be the D (6 bases). The ends were cut back, 6 bases at V and 6 bases at J, with 15 bases in the middle. Germline V gives CDR1 SGHRS, CDR2 YFSETQ. The length of the CDR3 is 13 residues. CDR3 nucleotide sequence: TGCGCCAGCACCCGAGGGGGAGTTGATGGCTACACCTTC. This encodes CASTRGGVDGYTF.

J is TRBJ1-3 and V is TRBV28; a weak D match, TRBD1 (5 bases). V lost 6 bases and J 3 bases, leaving 9 bases between the germline ends. This CDR3 region has 13 residues. Looked up from germline, CDR1 is MDHEN and CDR2 is SYDVKM. The DNA of the CDR3 is TGTGCCAGCAGCCTTAGGGGTGGAAACACCATATATTTT. Translation gives CASSLRGGNTIYF.

The chain recombines TRBV7-3 with TRBJ2-1; 9 bases map to TRBD1. CDR3 length: 16 amino acids. Germline V gene lookup returns CDR1 SGHTA and CDR2 FQGTGA. Trimming cost V 2 bases and J 8 bases; bases outside gene matches: 10. This CDR3 is CASSLGHRGLGDEQFF. For the CDR3, the DNA is TGTGCCAGCAGCTTAGGACACAGGGGGCTAGGGGATGAGCAGTTCTTC.

The chain combines TRBV20-1 with TRBJ1-2; weak D call: TRBD1 (6 bases). CDR1 and CDR2 from the germline V gene are DFQATT and SNEGSKA (reference sequence). Trimming took 6 bases from V and 7 from J, leaving 12 bases between them. The CDR3 sequence is 11 residues long. The CDR3 nucleotides read TGCAGTGCGGACCGACAGGTTGGCTACACCTTC. Protein sequence: CSADRQVGYTF.

This clone has just one count. The chain combines TRBV27 with TRBJ1-4, with TRBD1 identical over 11 bases. The CDR3 runs 18 residues. Unmatched junction bases numbered 9, after V lost 6 bases and J lost 0 bases. Germline lookup yields CDR1 MNHEY and CDR2 SMNVEV (reference sequence). CDR3 DNA sequence: TGTGCCAGCAGACGCCATGCGGGACAGGGGGCAACTAATGAAAAACTGTTTTTT. Its translation is CASRRHAGQGATNEKLFF.

This CDR3 reads CASSLSVSGANVLTF. CDR3 DNA: TGTGCCAGCAGTTTATCTGTGTCAGGGGCCAACGTCCTGACTTTC. This chain links TRBV27 with TRBJ2-6; unclear D gene. CDR3 length: 15 amino acids. The germline CDR1 and CDR2 sequences are MNHEY and SMNVEV (reference sequence). The V gene lost 0 bases and the J gene lost 4 bases, with 7 bases spanning the gap.

The chain has TRBV5-4 and TRBJ1-1; perhaps TRBD1 as D (5 bases). CDR1 is SGHNT and CDR2 is YYREEE in the germline V gene (reference sequence). The V and J ends lost 0 bases and 0 bases respectively, with 6 bases between them. This CDR3 spans 14 amino acids. CDR3 sequence: CASSLDRMNTEAFF. Written as DNA, the CDR3 is TGTGCCAGCAGCTTGGACAGGATGAACACTGAAGCTTTCTTT.

The rearrangement links TRBV30 to TRBJ2-3, with TRBD2 matching over 8 bases. This CDR3 has 14 residues. V lost 5 bases and J lost 2; bases outside the gene matches: 6. From germline, CDR1 is GTSNPN and CDR2 SVGIG (reference sequence). The CDR3 DNA sequence: TGTGCCTGGGGCCCACTAGCGGTCACAGATACGCAGTATTTT. It is translated as CAWGPLAVTDTQYF.

The rearrangement joins TRBV6-5 to TRBJ2-1; 8 bases fit TRBD2. The CDR3 is 15 residues long. Germline-derived CDR1 and CDR2 are MNHEY and SVGAGI. The V and J ends lost 7 bases and 1 base, in that order; junction bases with no gene match: 6. In nucleotides, the CDR3 is TGTGCCAGCATAGCGTCTAGCGGGTCCTACAATGAGCAGTTCTTC. It specifies CASIASSGSYNEQFF.

The chain uses TRBV19 and TRBJ2-3, with D maybe TRBD2 (6 bases). Germline CDR1 LNHDA, CDR2 SQIVND (reference sequence). The CDR3 contains 14 residues. The V end was cut by 4 bases, the J end by 4 bases, with 12 bases between. The CDR3 nucleotides are TGTGCCAGTAGTACTACCCGGAGGGCAGATACGCAGTATTTT. This gives the protein CASSTTRRADTQYF.

V is TRBV5-1 and J is TRBJ2-2; 9 positions match TRBD2. The length of the CDR3 is 16 residues. Germline CDR1 and CDR2: SGHRS and YFSETQ. The V gene end was trimmed by 7 bases and the J gene end by 0 bases; junction bases not matched to a gene: 7. In nucleotides, the CDR3 is TGCGCCAGCTCCGGCGGGGGGGATCCGAACACCGGGGAGCTGTTTTTT. Residues: CASSGGGDPNTGELFF. Filled out from reference TRBV5-1 and TRBJ2-2, the complete variable domain reads KAGVTQTPRYLIKTRGQQVTLSCSPISGHRSVSWYQQTPGQGLQFLFEYFSETQRNKGNFPGRFSGRQFSNSRSEMNVSTLELGDSALYLCASSGGGDPNTGELFFGEGSRLTVL.

This chain uses TRBV6-4 with TRBJ2-2; TRBD1 matches 9 bases. CDR1 MRHNA and CDR2 SNTAGT come from the germline V gene. CDR3 length: 13 amino acids. V shed 5 bases and J 6 bases; nucleotides not matched to a gene: 1. The CDR3 is CASSRTGAGELFF. CDR3 nucleotides: TGTGCCAGCAGTCGGACAGGGGCCGGGGAGCTGTTTTTT.

This chain connects TRBV6-6 to TRBJ2-5; a weak D match, TRBD2 (6 bases). V lost 5 bases and J lost 7, with 14 bases in between. The CDR3 consists of 13 residues. The germline gives CDR1 MNHNY, CDR2 SVGAGI (reference sequence). The CDR3: CASSNGRYGTQYF. The CDR3 DNA follows: TGTGCCAGCAGTAACGGGAGATACGGGACCCAGTACTTC.

The V gene is TRBV5-8, the J gene TRBJ2-5, with a possible D match to TRBD2 (5 bases). Germline values: CDR1 SGHTS, CDR2 YDEGEE. The V end was cut by 0 bases, the J end by 5 bases, with 11 bases between. The CDR3 has 14 residues. The CDR3 nucleotides read TGTGCCAGCAGCTTGGCCGGGGTGTTGGAGACCCAGTACTTC. Translated: CASSLAGVLETQYF.

This chain joins TRBV7-9 and TRBJ2-4; 8 bases are a match to TRBD2. Germline CDR1 and CDR2: SEHNR and FQNEAQ (reference sequence). The junction had 8 bases not matched to a gene; V was cut back by 1 base and J by 0 bases. The CDR3 spans 18 residues. CDR3 sequence (DNA): TGTGCCAGCAGCTTAGTAGGCACCGGGGGGGCAGCCAAAAACATTCAGTACTTC. This translates into CASSLVGTGGAAKNIQYF.